The source of this T cell receptor (beta chain) is a study of human T cells and chemical hapten exposure. Turning to the study itself: There were per-sample TCR yield variations, arising mainly from small pooled library volume differences. General study points: After DPC sensitization, TCRs above 1 in 1000 frequency showed no change.

Stated time point: healthy volunteer bleed at 2 weeks. Total RNA extraction was carried out from unfractionated whole blood. Unique molecular identifiers were attached to individual cDNA molecules within the library. TCRdb re-called the RACE reads with MiXCR, one entry per CDR3 protein. The data show about 45,000 distinct CDR3 sequences, 3.5% to 5% seen once. Remarks on this clonotype: Its target is unknown.

The CDR3 sequence is 15 residues long. V dropped 3 bases and J dropped 4; count of bases not matched to a gene: 5. The germline V gene encodes CDR1 MDHEN and CDR2 SYDVKM. The source of this sequence is a human donor in good health. Some clones in this sample may be carry-over from other donors' samples. Specimen: whole blood. The rearrangement links TRBV28 to TRBJ2-4; 8 nucleotides align to TRBD2. CDR3 coding DNA: TGTGCCAGCAGTTTGTCAGGACTAGCTAAAAACATTCAGTACTTC. Its translation: CASSLSGLAKNIQYF.